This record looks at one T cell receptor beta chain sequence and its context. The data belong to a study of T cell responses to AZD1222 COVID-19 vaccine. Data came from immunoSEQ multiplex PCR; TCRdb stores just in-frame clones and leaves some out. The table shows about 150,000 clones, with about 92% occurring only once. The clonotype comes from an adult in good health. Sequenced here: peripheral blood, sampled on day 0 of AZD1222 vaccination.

The CDR3 DNA follows: TGTGCCAGCAGCCCGGGACAGGGTCCCACTGAAGCTTTCTTT. Protein: CASSPGQGPTEAFF. This chain links TRBV11-1 with TRBJ1-1, with 9 bases matching TRBD1. Germline loops: CDR1 SGHAT, CDR2 FQDESV (reference sequence). V was pared by 5 bases and J by 4 bases, with 5 bases of the junction left unmatched. The CDR3 totals 14 residues.